Each of the 2 T cell receptor beta chains below was sequenced from the same sample in a study of post-analysis software for immune sequencing data. Findings of the study overall: Comparison of patients with controls showed four or five TRBV segments more frequent in patients, TRBV5-6, TRBV5-1 and TRBV20-1 among them.

Their recognized antigens are unknown. TCR beta cDNA libraries included unique molecular identifiers. TCRdb re-called the PCR reads through MiXCR, storing one row per CDR3 protein. Counted here are about 260,000 distinct CDR3 sequences, 36% occurring once; the ten biggest clones make up 4.5% to 5.5%. Specimen: blood. The source of these receptors is a girl between 10 and 17 years old with multiple sclerosis.

This clonotype was recorded at least ten times. This sequence joins TRBV7-9 and TRBJ2-1; weak D call: TRBD1 (5 bases). CDR1 and CDR2 (germline): SEHNR, FQNEAQ (reference sequence). V dropped 2 bases and J dropped 5 bases, with 10 bases sitting between them. The CDR3 sequence is 14 residues long. The CDR3 bases are TGTGCCAGCAGCTTAACCGACAGACACAATGAGCAGTTCTTC. Translated: CASSLTDRHNEQFF.

This clonotype was observed at least ten times. The chain carries TRBV9 and TRBJ2-5, with 10 positions matching TRBD2. The germline V gene has CDR1 SGDLS and CDR2 YYNGEE. The V and J ends lost 5 bases and 4 bases, in that order; junction bases with no gene match: 17. This CDR3 is built from 18 residues. CDR3 residues: CASRSRPLLAGAIETQYF. CDR3 bases: TGTGCCAGCAGAAGTAGGCCTCTCCTAGCGGGAGCAATAGAGACCCAGTACTTC.